The clone carrying this T cell receptor beta chain appeared a few times. Its antigen is not identified. This entry belongs to a study of response to subunit inactivated influenza vaccine. The study, taken as a whole, reports: With each seasonal influenza vaccination, the authors suggested, few new T cells are recruited.

TCRdb passed the RT-PCR reads through MiXCR, listing each CDR3 protein once. This table holds hundreds of thousands of distinct CDR3 sequences, approximately 14% found once. The source is a man aged 45 to 65 who received an inactivated influenza vaccine. The source was PBMCs from blood, collected approximately 12 days after vaccination.

The CDR3 DNA reads as TGTGCCAGCAGTTTTATTGGAGGACAGGGGGCATATGAGACCCAGTACTTC. Its translation is CASSFIGGQGAYETQYF. The rearrangement links TRBV6-5 to TRBJ2-5; the match to TRBD1 covers 11 bases. Germline V gene sequence: CDR1 MNHEY, CDR2 SVGAGI. The CDR3 consists of 17 residues. Trimming took 4 bases from V and 5 from J; bases not matched to a gene: 12.